The rows below give T cell receptor beta chains drawn from one sample of a study of early T cells in non-severe SARS-CoV-2 infection. One entry per CDR3 protein results from TCRdb running MiXCR on the 5' RACE reads. Of some 19,000 distinct CDR3 sequences listed, roughly 4.6% are singletons. Sequencing was carried out using whole blood. The receptors stem from an adult who was a healthcare worker with PCR-confirmed SARS-CoV-2 infection or an uninfected control (not recorded which). CDR3s include the opening cysteine and the closing phenylalanine or tryptophan. A D gene is named only where the DNA matches it firmly. For some rows the clone size is stated as once, few or many, or as a class when expanded; others skip it.

d_call j_call v_call clone_size cdr3_nt cdr3_aa
. TRBJ2-5 TRBV4-3 many TGCGCCAGCAGCCAAGATTTTACAGGGCCGGAGACCCAGTACTTC CASSQDFTGPETQYF
TRBD2 TRBJ2-1 TRBV14 many TGTGCCAGCAGCCTGGCGGGCGGATTAGCGGGGGTGCGAGAGCAGTTCTTC CASSLAGGLAGVREQFF
. TRBJ1-6 TRBV7-9 many TGTGCCAGCAGCTTAAACTTTGGAAATTCACCCCTCCACTTT CASSLNFGNSPLHF
TRBD1 TRBJ1-1 TRBV6-1 many TGTGCCAGCAAGGACAGGGCGAACACTGAAGCTTTCTTT CASKDRANTEAFF
. TRBJ2-3 TRBV14 many TGTGCCAGCAGCCCCCCTAGCACAGATACGCAGTATTTT CASSPPSTDTQYF
TRBD2 TRBJ2-3 TRBV5-6 many TGTGCCAGCAGCTTGGCCGGTAGGGCAGGGAGGGTCACAGATACGCAGTATTTT CASSLAGRAGRVTDTQYF
TRBD1 TRBJ1-1 TRBV18 many TGTGCCAGCTCACTCTCCGGGACAGGGGCTGAAGCTTTCTTT CASSLSGTGAEAFF
. TRBJ1-3 TRBV29-1 many TGCAGCGTCGGCGAGAGTTCTGGAAACACCATATATTTT CSVGESSGNTIYF
TRBD1 TRBJ1-1 TRBV12-3/TRBV12-4 many TGTGCCAGCACCCCCACAGGGGGCTTGAACACTGAAGCTTTCTTT CASTPTGGLNTEAFF
. TRBJ2-6 TRBV10-3 . TGTGCCATCGGTGAGGTCCCCCTCTCTGGGGCCAACGTCCTGACTTTC CAIGEVPLSGANVLTF
. TRBJ2-1 TRBV30 many TGTGCCTGGAGTGGGGGGAGCTCCTACAATGAGCAGTTCTTC CAWSGGSSYNEQFF
. TRBJ1-3 TRBV6-1 many TGTGCCAGCAGCGGACACTCTGGAAACACCATATATTTT CASSGHSGNTIYF
. TRBJ1-1 TRBV5-4 many TGTGCCAGCAGCTTGGGCAGTTTAGCTTTCTTT CASSLGSLAFF
. TRBJ2-2 TRBV14 . TGTGCCAGCAGCCAATTCGCAGGGCCCGGGGAGCTGTTTTTT CASSQFAGPGELFF
. TRBJ1-1 TRBV5-1 many TGCGCCAGCAGGATGACAATGAACACTGAAGCTTTCTTT CASRMTMNTEAFF
TRBD1 TRBJ1-2 TRBV19 many TGTGCCAGTAGTATAAGGGGGCAGACGGGAGGCTACACCTTC CASSIRGQTGGYTF
. TRBJ2-7 TRBV7-8 many TGTGCCAGCAGCTCAGACGGGGAAAACTACGAGCAGTACTTC CASSSDGENYEQYF
. TRBJ2-7 TRBV25-1 once TGTGCCAGCAGTTTCGCCCTCGAGCAGTACTTC CASSFALEQYF
. TRBJ2-1 TRBV7-8 medium-sized TGTGCCAGCGGACACCGACTTGGGGCCCACAATGAGCAGTTCTTC CASGHRLGAHNEQFF
. TRBJ2-1 TRBV29-1 medium-sized TGCAGCGTTGGGTCAGCGGGCAATGAGCAGTTCTTC CSVGSAGNEQFF
. TRBJ2-2 TRBV7-6 many TGTGCCAGCAGCTTATTAAGCACGAACACCGGGGAGCTGTTTTTT CASSLLSTNTGELFF
TRBD2 TRBJ2-1 TRBV7-9 . TGTGCCAGCAGCTTCACGGTTAGCGGGGGAACCTACAATGAGCAGTTCTTC CASSFTVSGGTYNEQFF
. TRBJ2-3 TRBV4-3 medium-sized TGCGCCAGCAGCCAAGATCTGGGGGCCTCGAGAGGATACACAGATACGCAGTATTTT CASSQDLGASRGYTDTQYF
. TRBJ1-2 TRBV7-6 many TGTGCCAGCACCAGCGGGGGCAGGGATGGCTACACCTTC CASTSGGRDGYTF
. TRBJ1-2 TRBV5-1 many TGCGCCAGCAGCTTGGTCTCCCCCACTTATGGCTACACCTTC CASSLVSPTYGYTF